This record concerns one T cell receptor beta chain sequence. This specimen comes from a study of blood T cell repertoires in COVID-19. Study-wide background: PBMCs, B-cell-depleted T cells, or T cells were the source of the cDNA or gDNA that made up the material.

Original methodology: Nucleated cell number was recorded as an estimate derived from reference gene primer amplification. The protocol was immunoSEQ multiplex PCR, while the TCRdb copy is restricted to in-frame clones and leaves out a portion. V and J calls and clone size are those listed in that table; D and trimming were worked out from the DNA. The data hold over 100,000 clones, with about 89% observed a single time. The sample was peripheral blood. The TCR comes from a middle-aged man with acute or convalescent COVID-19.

The CDR3: CASSGTLYTEAFF. The CDR3 DNA reads TGTGCCAGCAGCGGGACACTGTACACTGAAGCTTTCTTT. The genes are TRBV12-3 or TRBV12-4 and TRBJ1-1; D may be TRBD1 (6 bases). The CDR3 runs 13 residues. Trimming left V 6 bases short and J 3 bases short, with 11 bases between.